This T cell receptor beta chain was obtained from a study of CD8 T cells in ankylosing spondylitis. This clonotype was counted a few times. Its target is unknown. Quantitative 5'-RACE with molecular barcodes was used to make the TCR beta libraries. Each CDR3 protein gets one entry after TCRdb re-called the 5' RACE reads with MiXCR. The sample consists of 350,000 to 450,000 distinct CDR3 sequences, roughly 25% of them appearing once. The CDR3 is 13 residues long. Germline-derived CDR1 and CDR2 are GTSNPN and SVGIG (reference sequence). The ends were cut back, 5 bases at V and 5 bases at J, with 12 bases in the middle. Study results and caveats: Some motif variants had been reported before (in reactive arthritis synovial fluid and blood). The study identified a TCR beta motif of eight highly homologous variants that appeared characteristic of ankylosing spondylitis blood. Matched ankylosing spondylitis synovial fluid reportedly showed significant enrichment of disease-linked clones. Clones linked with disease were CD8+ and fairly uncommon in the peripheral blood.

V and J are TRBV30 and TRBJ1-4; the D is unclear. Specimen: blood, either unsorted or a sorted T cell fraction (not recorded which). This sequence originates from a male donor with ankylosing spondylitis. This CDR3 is CAWARGRNEKLFF. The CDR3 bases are TGTGCCTGGGCACGCGGGCGGAATGAAAAACTGTTTTTT. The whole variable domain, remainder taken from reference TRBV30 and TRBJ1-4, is SQTIHQWPATLVQPVGSPLSLECTVEGTSNPNLYWYRQAAGRGLQLLFYSVGIGQISSEVPQNLSASRPQDRQFILSSKKLLLSDSGFYLCAWARGRNEKLFFGSGTQLSVL.